One and the same sample provided the 6 T cell receptor beta chains below, sequenced in a study of graft-versus-host responses after intestinal transplantation (dated by TCRdb to the early 2020s). Preparation of the library involved the immunoSEQ multiplex PCR assay. In its TCRdb copy, this immuneACCESS table keeps in-frame sequences only and misses some clones. Where compared with another copy, unresolved V genes explain less than half of these, and the others have no known cause. This sample lists 55,000 to 70,000 clones; under 95% were detected once. The ten largest clones capture under 3% of the sample. The sequenced sample was PBMCs, obtained approximately 120 days after intestinal transplantation. These receptors came from a human patient who received an intestinal transplant, so some T cells may come from the graft donor.

This chain joins TRBV7-8 and TRBJ2-2; 8 bases line up with TRBD1. The J segment lost 8 bases and the V segment lost 0 bases, leaving 5 bases of the junction unmatched. Germline V lookup: CDR1 SGHVS, CDR2 FQNEAQ. The CDR3 covers 15 residues. The CDR3 loop is CASSLAPRGRGELFF. The DNA for the CDR3 is TGTGCCAGCAGCTTAGCGCCCAGGGGGCGTGGGGAGCTGTTTTTT. The full variable domain, completed using reference TRBV7-8 and TRBJ2-2, is GAGVSQSPRYKVAKRGQDVALRCDPISGHVSLFWYQQALGQGPEFLTYFQNEAQLDKSGLPSDRFFAERPEGSVSTLKIQRTQQEDSAVYLCASSLAPRGRGELFFGEGSRLTVL.

On this clone itself: The DNA is left out, because the CDR3 cannot be placed on it with certainty; the CDR3 is given as TCRdb lists it. This chain links TRBV21-1 with TRBJ2-2; the table names TRBD2, a call not compared with the DNA. TRBV21-1 is a pseudogene. Ends included, the CDR3 has 20 residues. This chain's CDR3 is CASSKERVGSGSRAGGELFF.

This rearrangement joins TRBV16 to TRBJ1-5; D possibly corresponds to TRBD1 (5 bases). This CDR3 spans 14 amino acids. Germline values: CDR1 KGHSY, CDR2 FQNENV. Between the trimmed V and J ends, which lost 1 base and 5 bases, there was a span of 9 bases. CDR3: CASSQLRGDQPQHF. CDR3 coding DNA: TGTGCCAGCAGCCAATTGAGGGGAGATCAGCCCCAGCATTTT. Full variable domain (missing parts from reference TRBV16 and TRBJ1-5): GEEVAQTPKHLVRGEGQKAKLYCAPIKGHSYVFWYQQVLKNEFKFLISFQNENVFDETGMPKERFSAKCLPNSPCSLEIQATKLEDSAVYFCASSQLRGDQPQHFGDGTRLSIL.

This clone came up a few times. The V call is TRBV5-1, the J call TRBJ2-2; 7 bases are a match to TRBD2. The germline gives CDR1 SGHRS, CDR2 YFSETQ. The V segment lost 3 bases and the J segment 6 bases; nucleotides outside the gene matches: 8. The CDR3 is 15 residues long. As DNA, the CDR3 is TGCGCCAGCAGCTCCATGGGAGGGACGGCCGGGGAGCTGTTTTTT. Residues: CASSSMGGTAGELFF. Filled out from reference TRBV5-1 and TRBJ2-2, the complete variable domain reads KAGVTQTPRYLIKTRGQQVTLSCSPISGHRSVSWYQQTPGQGLQFLFEYFSETQRNKGNFPGRFSGRQFSNSRSEMNVSTLELGDSALYLCASSSMGGTAGELFFGEGSRLTVL.

The CDR3 region has the DNA TGCGCCAGCAGCCAAGGAGCGGGAGTTTACGAGCAGTACTTC. Residues: CASSQGAGVYEQYF. This chain links TRBV4-1 with TRBJ2-7; 8 bases match TRBD2. The germline gives CDR1 MGHRA, CDR2 YSYEKL. The CDR3 contains 14 residues. V shed 1 base and J 4 bases; nucleotides not matched to a gene: 3.

The chain couples TRBV14 to TRBJ1-2, with TRBD1 matching over 10 bases. This CDR3 is 16 amino acids long. Trimming took 4 bases from V and 3 from J; bases not matched to a gene: 8. Germline loops: CDR1 SGHDN, CDR2 FVKESK. The CDR3 sequence is CASSRFRDRGDYGYTF. For the CDR3, the DNA is TGTGCCAGCAGCCGCTTCCGGGACAGGGGAGACTATGGCTACACCTTC.